Following are 12 T cell receptor beta chains from one sample sequenced in a study of blood T cell repertoires in COVID-19. Only in-frame clones appear in the TCRdb table, and some are missing; sequencing was by immunoSEQ multiplex PCR. The profile shows roughly 180,000 clones, 65% to 85% of them singletons. The sample taken for sequencing was PBMCs or T cells enriched from blood (not recorded which). Every receptor here comes from a woman aged 60-75 years who had recovered from COVID-19.

The chain employs TRBV7-2 and TRBJ2-7; tentatively, D is TRBD1 (5 bases). V was clipped by 1 base and J by 6 bases, with 13 bases between them. Germline V gene data show CDR1 as SGHTA and CDR2 as FQGNSA. The CDR3 covers 14 residues. The CDR3 reads CASSLVWQGSEQYF. The CDR3 coding sequence is TGTGCCAGCAGCTTAGTGTGGCAGGGTTCCGAGCAGTACTTC.

This sequence joins TRBV19 and TRBJ1-5, with 7 positions matching TRBD1. After removal of 1 base from V and 3 bases from J, the junction contained 3 bases not matched to a gene. The CDR3 contains 15 residues. Germline CDR1 reads LNHDA; CDR2 reads SQIVND (reference sequence). The CDR3 DNA is TGTGCCAGTAGTATAGCGGGACAGTACAATCAGCCCCAGCATTTT. It yields the protein CASSIAGQYNQPQHF.

The chain has TRBV30 and TRBJ1-5, with 9 bases aligning to TRBD1. CDR3 length: 15 residues. CDR1 is GTSNPN and CDR2 is SVGIG in the germline V gene (reference sequence). J was trimmed by 6 bases and V by 2 bases; bases with no gene match: 8. As DNA, the CDR3 is TGTGCCTGGAGTACAGGGGGCGCTACAATTCAGCCCCAGCATTTT. It encodes CAWSTGGATIQPQHF.

This rearrangement joins TRBV2 to TRBJ2-3, with 10 bases identical to TRBD2. CDR1 SNHLY and CDR2 FYNNEI come from the germline V gene. V dropped 8 bases and J dropped 2; count of bases not matched to a gene: 10. The CDR3 sequence is 16 residues long. CDR3 DNA sequence: TGTGCCAGCCGGAGGACTAGCGGACCCCTCACAGATACGCAGTATTTT. This sequence encodes CASRRTSGPLTDTQYF.

Written as DNA, the CDR3 is TGTGCCAGCTCACCACTGGGTCGGATACAAGAGTGGGAGTTGACCTACGAGCAGTACTTC. Protein sequence: CASSPLGRIQEWELTYEQYF. The V call is TRBV18, the J call TRBJ2-7, with a weak D call TRBD2 (5 bases). CDR1 is KGHSH, CDR2 LQKENI, per germline. The CDR3 extends over 20 amino acids. With 1 base removed from V and 2 bases from J, the gap between germline ends came to 27 bases.

The rearrangement uses TRBV5-4 and TRBJ1-1, with 7 bases fitting TRBD1. Germline V gene lookup returns CDR1 SGHNT and CDR2 YYREEE (reference sequence). Trimming cost V 6 bases and J 1 base; bases outside gene matches: 6. The CDR3 consists of 14 residues. This CDR3 is CASTYDRANTEAFF. For the CDR3, the DNA is TGTGCCAGCACCTACGACAGGGCGAACACTGAAGCTTTCTTT.

The rearrangement links TRBV19 to TRBJ2-4; 9 bases map to TRBD2. The CDR3 totals 15 residues. The J segment lost 7 bases and the V segment lost 3 bases, leaving 7 bases of the junction unmatched. CDR1 and CDR2 (germline): LNHDA, SQIVND (reference sequence). CDR3 amino acids: CASSMRGRAANIQYF. DNA of the CDR3: TGTGCCAGTAGTATGCGCGGGAGGGCCGCGAACATTCAGTACTTC. Drawing the rest from reference TRBV19 and TRBJ2-4, the complete variable domain is DGGITQSPKYLFRKEGQNVTLSCEQNLNHDAMYWYRQDPGQGLRLIYYSQIVNDFQKGDIAEGYSVSREKKESFPLTVTSAQKNPTAFYLCASSMRGRAANIQYFGAGTRLSVL.

This chain connects TRBV13 to TRBJ1-2, with 7 bases identical to TRBD1. This CDR3 is built from 15 residues. Germline CDR1 reads PRHDT; CDR2 reads FYEKMQ (reference sequence). V shed 2 bases and J 3 bases; nucleotides not matched to a gene: 6. The CDR3: CASSLQGGDHYGYTF. DNA of the CDR3: TGTGCCAGCAGCTTACAAGGGGGCGATCACTATGGCTACACCTTC.

This clone was recorded once. Compared with germline, one end of the junction differs, possibly owing to a read error. Other DNA sequences in the same sample also yield this CDR3. This chain uses TRBV6-1 with TRBJ1-4; no definite D call. The CDR3 runs 20 residues. Germline CDR1 is MNHNS and CDR2 is SASEGT. This CDR3 reads CASSEVPAGKATLANEKLFF. Here the CDR3 DNA reads TGTGCCAGCAGCGAAGTCCCTGCGGGGAAAGCGACCCTGGCTAATGAAAAACTGTTTTTT.

This chain links TRBV7-9 with TRBJ2-1, with 9 bases that match TRBD1. Germline V gives CDR1 SEHNR, CDR2 FQNEAQ (reference sequence). This CDR3 is built from 16 residues. V lost 0 bases, J lost 9 bases, and 9 bases stayed unmatched. For the CDR3, the DNA is TGTGCCAGCAGCTTAGCTCCCGGACAGGGGTTTCTTGAGCAGTTCTTC. Encoded protein: CASSLAPGQGFLEQFF.

The chain uses TRBV29-1 and TRBJ2-1; weak D call: TRBD1 (6 bases). Trimming shortened V by 0 bases and J by 4 bases, and 16 bases separated the two germline ends. This CDR3 is built from 16 residues. Germline-derived CDR1 and CDR2 are SQVTM and ANQGSEA. The CDR3 bases are TGCAGCGTTGAAGATAGGGGACATCGGATGTACAATGAGCAGTTCTTC. Amino acids: CSVEDRGHRMYNEQFF.

V is TRBV28 and J is TRBJ2-7; tentative D call: TRBD2 (6 bases). Per the germline V gene, CDR1 is MDHEN and CDR2 is SYDVKM. CDR3 length equals 10 residues. V was clipped by 10 bases and J by 7 bases, with 11 bases between them. CDR3: CATTGVEQYF. DNA for the CDR3: TGTGCCACCACGGGAGTTGAGCAGTACTTC.